This TCR beta chain is from a study of blood T cell repertoires in COVID-19. Study context: COVID-19 samples from acute and convalescent phases originated in the United States, Italy and Spain. In each case, the material was cDNA or gDNA derived from T cells, B-cell-depleted T cells, or PBMCs.

With 3 bases removed from V and 0 bases from J, the gap between germline ends came to 15 bases. This CDR3 has 17 amino acids. Germline V gives CDR1 KGHSH, CDR2 LQKENI. Authors' analysis steps: It was from reference gene primer amplification that nucleated cell counts were estimated. Data came from immunoSEQ multiplex PCR; TCRdb stores just in-frame clones and leaves some out. V and J calls and clone size follow that table, whereas D and trimming were derived from the DNA. This table has under 200,000 clones, approximately 84% appearing once. Sequenced sample: peripheral blood. This receptor was obtained from a human donor with acute or convalescent COVID-19. The donor label of this sample is uncertain. The rearrangement links TRBV18 to TRBJ2-1; maybe TRBD2 (6 bases). CDR3 protein: CASSPSTGSSSYNEQFF. Here the CDR3 DNA reads TGTGCCAGCTCACCGTCAACCGGGAGCAGCTCCTACAATGAGCAGTTCTTC.